The clone carrying this T cell receptor (beta chain) was seen at least ten times. Prior to thyroid surgery, none of the patients had received any treatment. The entry originates in a study of metastatic and nonmetastatic thyroid tumors. V lost 1 base and J lost 4, with 7 bases in between. The V gene's germline CDR1 is SGHTA and CDR2 FQGTGA. This CDR3 region has 13 residues. As handled by the study authors: Construction of a distant-metastasis classifier for papillary thyroid cancer relied on CDR3 differences across clinicopathological groups. TCRdb re-analyzed the PCR reads using MiXCR. TCRdb, rather than the study authors, made the V and J calls. The profile covers about 33,000 clones, with roughly a sixth appearing a single time and roughly 12% taken by the ten largest.

The receptor comes from a male donor with papillary thyroid cancer or a benign thyroid nodule (not recorded which). Some clones in this sample may be carry-over from other donors' samples. The V call is TRBV7-3, the J call TRBJ1-1; D gene unclear. The specimen was blood. The CDR3 nucleotides read TGTGCCAGCAGCTTAAGGGGTCCCACTGAAGCTTTCTTT. Translating gives CASSLRGPTEAFF.